This T cell receptor (beta chain) was identified during a study of shared clonotypes between healthy human individuals. Study background: The donors, two women and a few men, were aged 18 to 49.

Assay used: immunoSEQ multiplex PCR; TCRdb lists only in-frame clones, some missing. This table holds about 1.1 million clones, around three quarters found once. V was pared by 4 bases and J by 2 bases, with 3 bases of the junction left unmatched. The germline V gene has CDR1 MNHNY and CDR2 SVGAGI (reference sequence). The CDR3 loop spans 15 amino acids. The genes are TRBV6-6 and TRBJ2-2; 8 nucleotides align to TRBD1. The sample comprised memory CD4+ T cells from PBMCs. Subset meaning: CD45RA-negative fraction. This receptor was identified in a man between 18 and 29 years old in good health. Some clones in this sample may be carry-over from other donors' samples. Here the CDR3 DNA reads TGTGCCAGCAGTTCGACAGGGGCCAACACCGGGGAGCTGTTTTTT. Residues: CASSSTGANTGELFF.